The clone carrying this TCR beta chain was picked up a small number of times. Its specificity is unknown. The data were obtained in a study of T-cell memory formation after mild COVID-19. The overall study: Largely donor-specific TCR clusters were found.

Study-level findings and limits: Contracting clones from day 15 to 85 had balanced CD4/CD8; later expanders favoured CD4+. Some clones that responded turned up in pre-infection memory, which suggests that cross-reactive memory joined in.

CDR3 length equals 13 residues. Germline CDR1 SGHDT, CDR2 YYEEEE. After removal of 4 bases from V and 4 bases from J, the junction contained 4 bases not matched to a gene. Libraries for TCRalpha and TCRbeta carried sample barcodes and unique molecular identifiers via 5'RACE. TCRdb ran MiXCR on the 5' RACE reads and lists one entry per CDR3 protein. In the table there are about 190,000 distinct CDR3 sequences, around 19% of which are singletons. The receptor's source is an adult woman who had mild COVID-19 (a few samples of this study predate the infection). Cell type and time point are not known. Sequenced sample: PBMCs or a T cell subset sorted from them (not recorded which). The rearrangement uses TRBV5-6 and TRBJ1-1; 7 bases align to TRBD1. The CDR3 loop is CASSLGGVTEAFF. The CDR3 DNA is TGTGCCAGCAGCCTAGGGGGCGTCACTGAAGCTTTCTTT.